Detailed here is one T cell receptor beta chain. Trimming pared 5 bases from V and 3 bases from J, leaving 11 bases between. Germline V gene lookup returns CDR1 MNHEY and CDR2 SVGEGT. This CDR3 region has 13 residues. The sample originates from a study of blood T cell repertoires in COVID-19. Study overall: COVID-19 samples from acute and convalescent phases originated in the United States, Italy and Spain.

Original handling: Amplified reference gene primers provided the basis for estimating nucleated cell counts. Clones were read by immunoSEQ multiplex PCR, and TCRdb kept only the in-frame ones, dropping some. The DNA gave D and trimming, while V, J and clone size come from that table. Of 78,000 or so clones listed, about 91% are singletons. The gene calls are TRBV6-2 or TRBV6-3 and TRBJ2-7, with D tentatively TRBD1 (5 bases). Sequencing used peripheral blood. The clonotype was recovered from a woman in her forties or fifties with acute or convalescent COVID-19. The CDR3 bases are TGTGCCAGCAGTCATCCGACAGTCTACGAGCAGTACTTC. This encodes CASSHPTVYEQYF.